These 13 T cell receptor beta chains share one sample of origin, sequenced in a study of shared clonotypes between healthy human individuals. TCRdb keeps only in-frame clones here, not all; method: immunoSEQ multiplex PCR. The sample lists some 2.4 million clones, approximately 94% seen once, with around 0.37% in the top ten. The sequencing input was naive CD4+ T cells from PBMCs. The subset is: CD45RA+ positively selected. Source of these receptors: a man between 18 and 29 years old in good health. Some clones in this sample may be carry-over from other donors' samples.

The V and J genes are TRBV18 and TRBJ2-1, with 9 positions matching TRBD2. V lost 3 bases to trimming and J lost 9 bases; unmatched junction nucleotides: 12. CDR3 length: 16 residues. Germline V gives CDR1 KGHSH, CDR2 LQKENI. The CDR3 sequence: CASSPPSIAGEGEQFF. The CDR3 coding sequence is TGTGCCAGCTCACCGCCTAGTATAGCGGGAGAAGGTGAGCAGTTCTTC.

This clone was observed once. V is TRBV5-6 and J is TRBJ1-2; D not resolved. Trimming pared 1 base from V and 0 bases from J, leaving 7 bases between. Germline values: CDR1 SGHDT, CDR2 YYEEEE. CDR3 length: 14 residues. CDR3 nucleotides: TGTGCCAGCAGCTTGCCAAACACTAACTATGGCTACACCTTC. Protein product: CASSLPNTNYGYTF.

The chain recombines TRBV2 with TRBJ2-1, with 9 bases fitting TRBD2. The V and J ends lost 4 bases and 9 bases, in that order; junction bases with no gene match: 7. The CDR3 is 14 residues long. Germline CDR1 and CDR2: SNHLY and FYNNEI. The CDR3 here is CASSVGGRAGEQFF. The DNA of the CDR3 is TGTGCCAGCAGTGTGGGCGGGAGGGCCGGTGAGCAGTTCTTC.

V is TRBV7-3 and J is TRBJ1-1; the D gene is possibly TRBD1 (5 bases). Per the germline V gene, CDR1 is SGHTA and CDR2 is FQGTGA. V was trimmed by 5 bases and J by 1 base, leaving 14 bases between them. This CDR3 contains 15 residues. The CDR3 sequence: CASSPGRGRNTEAFF. The DNA for the CDR3 is TGTGCCAGCAGCCCCGGACGGGGGAGGAACACTGAAGCTTTCTTT. The full variable domain, with the rest looked up from reference TRBV7-3 and TRBJ1-1, is GAGVSQTPSNKVTEKGKYVELRCDPISGHTALYWYRQSLGQGPEFLIYFQGTGAADDSGLPNDRFFAVRPEGSVSTLKIQRTERGDSAVYLCASSPGRGRNTEAFFGQGTRLTVV.

V is TRBV29-1 and J is TRBJ2-1, with 9 bases that match TRBD2. Trimming took 8 bases from V and 4 from J; bases not matched to a gene: 6. Germline V CDR1 and CDR2: SQVTM, ANQGSEA. The CDR3 consists of 13 residues. CDR3 amino acids: CSTSTSGYNEQFF. CDR3 nucleotide sequence: TGCAGCACCTCGACTAGCGGATACAATGAGCAGTTCTTC.

This rearrangement joins TRBV7-4 to TRBJ1-2; D possibly corresponds to TRBD1 (5 bases). CDR1 and CDR2 (germline): SGHVT, SQSDAQ. Trimming cost V 5 bases and J 4 bases, with 14 bases left between them. The CDR3 is 14 amino acids. The CDR3 nucleotides are TGTGCCAGCAGCCCGGGCTTTGGGGGCTATGGCTACACCTTC. It yields the protein CASSPGFGGYGYTF. Full variable domain (missing parts from reference TRBV7-4 and TRBJ1-2): GAGVSQSPRYKVAKRGRDVALRCDSISGHVTLYWYRQTLGQGSEVLTYSQSDAQRDKSGRPSGRFSAERPERSVSTLKIQRTEQGDSAVYLCASSPGFGGYGYTFGSGTRLTVV.

The V call is TRBV2, the J call TRBJ1-1, with TRBD1 matching 8 bases. The CDR3 has 13 residues. Per germline, CDR1 SNHLY and CDR2 FYNNEI. V lost 6 bases, J lost 3 bases, and 3 bases stayed unmatched. CDR3 residues: CASRLQGDTEAFF. In nucleotides, the CDR3 is TGTGCCAGCAGGCTACAGGGGGACACTGAAGCTTTCTTT.

The chain employs TRBV14 and TRBJ1-1; D uncertain. Germline CDR1 is SGHDN and CDR2 is FVKESK. The ends were cut back, 0 bases at V and 0 bases at J, with 11 bases in the middle. This CDR3 comprises 16 residues. CDR3 residues: CASSQDQYTMNTEAFF. As DNA, the CDR3 is TGTGCCAGCAGCCAAGATCAGTACACCATGAACACTGAAGCTTTCTTT. The whole variable domain, remainder taken from reference TRBV14 and TRBJ1-1, is EAGVTQFPSHSVIEKGQTVTLRCDPISGHDNLYWYRRVMGKEIKFLLHFVKESKQDESGMPNNRFLAERTGGTYSTLKVQPAELEDSGVYFCASSQDQYTMNTEAFFGQGTRLTVV.

This chain uses TRBV28 with TRBJ1-2, with a possible D match to TRBD1 (5 bases). The CDR3 covers 16 residues. Trimming shortened V by 2 bases and J by 3 bases, and 16 bases separated the two germline ends. Germline loops: CDR1 MDHEN, CDR2 SYDVKM. For the CDR3, the DNA is TGTGCCAGCAGTTTAGTTGCAGGGTCGGCTCACTATGGCTACACCTTC. Its protein is CASSLVAGSAHYGYTF.

V gene TRBV28 combines with J gene TRBJ2-3, with a weak D call TRBD1 (6 bases). CDR1 and CDR2 (germline): MDHEN, SYDVKM. The CDR3 contains 14 residues. V dropped 4 bases and J dropped 6 bases, with 14 bases sitting between them. CDR3 in amino acids: CASSSRTEGDTQYF. The CDR3 DNA sequence: TGTGCCAGCAGTTCCCGGACAGAGGGGGATACGCAGTATTTT.

This clone was picked up one time. J is TRBJ2-7 and V is TRBV28; weak D call: TRBD2 (6 bases). The CDR3 totals 14 residues. With 6 bases removed from V and 3 bases from J, the gap between germline ends came to 15 bases. In germline, CDR1 is MDHEN, CDR2 SYDVKM. CDR3 protein: CASRGGTRVYEQYF. The CDR3, as DNA: TGTGCCAGCAGGGGGGGTACTAGGGTCTACGAGCAGTACTTC.

This sequence joins TRBV5-1 and TRBJ2-3; D remains unclear. CDR3 size: 14 residues. CDR1 SGHRS and CDR2 YFSETQ come from the germline V gene. V was trimmed by 0 bases and J by 2 bases, leaving 7 bases between them. CDR3 region: CASSLVSFTDTQYF. The DNA of the CDR3 is TGCGCCAGCAGCTTGGTTAGTTTCACAGATACGCAGTATTTT.

The chain couples TRBV30 to TRBJ1-1; D ambiguous. Trimming stripped 2 bases from V and 4 bases from J, with 17 bases between. Germline assignment: CDR1 GTSNPN and CDR2 SVGIG (reference sequence). CDR3 length: 15 residues. The CDR3 loop reads CAWSSKRAGATEAFF. The CDR3 nucleotides read TGTGCCTGGAGTTCGAAACGCGCTGGAGCCACTGAAGCTTTCTTT.